These 28 T cell receptor beta chains came from one sample sequenced in a study of T cells in Graves' hyperthyroidism and ophthalmopathy. Authors of the study amplified TCR beta CDR3 regions from RNA transcripts. The HTBI primer set served for first-round RT-PCR of the TCR CDR3. TCRdb reprocessed the multiplex PCR reads with MiXCR, giving one entry per CDR3 protein. Of roughly 580,000 distinct CDR3 sequences detected, 35% to 55% appear once; the ten largest clones hold just over 8%. The sample taken for sequencing was peripheral blood or thyroid tissue (not recorded which). The receptors here all came from a woman between 18 and 30 years old with Graves' hyperthyroidism.

The J gene is TRBJ2-7, the V gene TRBV9, with D uncertain. The CDR3 loop spans 12 amino acids. Germline CDR1 is SGDLS and CDR2 is YYNGEE. Between the trimmed V and J ends, which lost 6 bases and 0 bases, there was a span of 7 bases. This CDR3 is CASKEFSYEQYF. The CDR3 bases are TGTGCCAGCAAGGAGTTCTCCTACGAGCAGTACTTC.

The rearrangement links TRBV7-2 to TRBJ1-4, with 7 nucleotides matching TRBD1. Germline V gene lookup returns CDR1 SGHTA and CDR2 FQGNSA. The CDR3 runs to 15 residues. V shed 5 bases, J shed 8 bases, and the junction held 11 bases outside the gene matches. In DNA form, the CDR3 reads TGTGCCAGCAGCCCCATGGCAGGGGGAAAGGAAAAACTGTTTTTT. The encoded protein is CASSPMAGGKEKLFF.

As concerns this clonotype: It may be a read error: a sequence one base away is much more abundant. The J gene is TRBJ1-4, the V gene TRBV15; TRBD1 matches 8 bases. CDR1 is LNHNV, CDR2 YYDKDF, per germline (reference sequence). The CDR3 spans 17 residues. V was pared by 1 base and J by 8 bases, with 12 bases of the junction left unmatched. The chain's CDR3 is CATSRGYPGTGDEKLFF. CDR3 in DNA: TGTGCCACCAGCAGAGGATATCCCGGGACAGGAGACGAAAAACTGTTTTTT.

This clonotype has ten or more counts. This chain joins TRBV20-1 and TRBJ1-1; D uncertain. This CDR3 is built from 12 residues. Germline lookup yields CDR1 DFQATT and CDR2 SNEGSKA (reference sequence). With 7 bases removed from V and 1 base from J, the gap between germline ends came to 10 bases. The CDR3 DNA reads TGCAGTGTTTCATTCAGGAACACTGAAGCTTTCTTT. It yields the protein CSVSFRNTEAFF.

The rearrangement links TRBV7-8 to TRBJ2-5; D may correspond to TRBD1 or TRBD2 (5 bases each). The CDR3 extends over 15 amino acids. Germline values: CDR1 SGHVS, CDR2 FQNEAQ. V was pared by 5 bases and J by 1 base, with 14 bases between. CDR3 sequence (DNA): TGTGCCAGCAGCCTCCGGGGCCAGCCCCAAGAGACCCAGTACTTC. Translating it yields CASSLRGQPQETQYF.

The chain employs TRBV5-1 and TRBJ2-7; weak D call: TRBD2 (6 bases). The CDR3 is 14 amino acids. V was clipped by 3 bases and J by 1 base, with 11 bases between them. Germline V lookup: CDR1 SGHRS, CDR2 YFSETQ. CDR3 bases: TGCGCCAGCAGCTCACGGGCGGGGTCCTACGAGCAGTACTTC. Translating it yields CASSSRAGSYEQYF.

This chain uses TRBV5-5 with TRBJ1-1; D gene unclear. CDR1 and CDR2 (germline): SGHKS, YYEKEE (reference sequence). There are 14 residues in the CDR3. Trimming shortened V by 2 bases and J by 4 bases, and 12 bases separated the two germline ends. In DNA, the CDR3 is TGTGCCAGCAGCTTCCGGAAGGAGGGCACTGAAGCTTTCTTT. Translating gives CASSFRKEGTEAFF.

This clonotype was counted a few times. V is TRBV24-1 and J is TRBJ2-3; D may be TRBD1 (5 bases). This CDR3 is built from 16 residues. Germline-derived CDR1 and CDR2 are KGHDR and SFDVKD. The ends were cut back, 3 bases at V and 2 bases at J, with 14 bases in the middle. As DNA, the CDR3 is TGTGCCACCAGTGATCCCCGCAGGGCGGACACAGATACGCAGTATTTT. It encodes CATSDPRRADTDTQYF.

This clonotype was seen ten or more times. The CDR3 region has the DNA TGTGCCACCAGTGATTTGCGCGGGACGAACACCGGGGAGCTGTTTTTT. Its protein product is CATSDLRGTNTGELFF. The V call is TRBV24-1, the J call TRBJ2-2, with D possibly being TRBD2 (6 bases). CDR3 size: 16 residues. V lost 0 bases, J lost 0 bases, and 7 bases lay in between. Germline values: CDR1 KGHDR, CDR2 SFDVKD.

The chain carries TRBV10-3 and TRBJ1-6; tentative D call: TRBD1 (6 bases). This CDR3 contains 14 residues. The germline gives CDR1 ENHRY, CDR2 SYGVKD. V was cut by 10 bases and J by 5 bases, with 15 bases left in between. DNA for the CDR3: TGTGCCACTACCCACCGACAGGATAATTCACCCCTCCACTTT. Translation gives CATTHRQDNSPLHF.

This clonotype was seen a few times. This sequence joins TRBV12-3 or TRBV12-4 and TRBJ1-1, with unresolved D. V dropped 10 bases and J dropped 1 base, with 13 bases sitting between them. This CDR3 has 13 amino acids. DNA of the CDR3: TGTGCCATCATAAGCGTGGGGAACACTGAAGCTTTCTTT. It yields the protein CAIISVGNTEAFF.

The J gene is TRBJ2-5, the V gene TRBV7-3; 9 positions agree with TRBD1. The junction had 11 bases not matched to a gene; V was cut back by 5 bases and J by 4 bases. Germline CDR1 and CDR2: SGHTA and FQGTGA. The CDR3 loop spans 16 amino acids. The CDR3 spells CASSGRTGAQGETQYF. The DNA for the CDR3 is TGTGCCAGCAGCGGTCGGACAGGGGCGCAGGGAGAGACCCAGTACTTC.

The table lists this clonotype with a count of one. This chain links TRBV7-6 with TRBJ1-4, with D possibly TRBD1 on 6 matching bases. The germline CDR1 and CDR2 sequences are SGHVS and FNYEAQ. Between the trimmed V and J ends, which lost 5 bases and 7 bases, there was a span of 17 bases. The CDR3 is 15 amino acids. The chain's CDR3 is CASSVSGALGEKLFF. In DNA form, the CDR3 reads TGTGCCAGCAGCGTATCAGGGGCACTGGGTGAAAAACTGTTTTTT.

This clonotype was observed a handful of times. The chain links TRBV2 to TRBJ2-7; 7 positions agree with TRBD1. This CDR3 spans 14 amino acids. Losses at the gene ends were 6 bases for V and 2 bases for J; bases not matched to a gene: 7. Germline CDR1 SNHLY, CDR2 FYNNEI. CDR3 DNA: TGTGCCAGCAGCTCCACAGGGGACGCCTACGAGCAGTACTTC. This codes for CASSSTGDAYEQYF.

A single count supports this clonotype. V and J are TRBV10-3 and TRBJ1-3; D gene uncertain. Germline V gene data show CDR1 as ENHRY and CDR2 as SYGVKD. CDR3 size: 14 residues. Trimming took off 3 bases at V and 4 bases at J, with 10 bases between the two ends. CDR3 sequence reads: CAISDREPGNTIYF. The CDR3 DNA follows: TGTGCCATCAGTGACCGGGAGCCGGGAAACACCATATATTTT.

This CDR3 is CASTASGGNSYEQYF. DNA for the CDR3: TGTGCCAGCACCGCCAGCGGGGGAAACTCCTACGAGCAGTACTTC. V and J are TRBV10-3 and TRBJ2-7; TRBD2 matches at 8 bases. Germline-derived CDR1 and CDR2 are ENHRY and SYGVKD. Losses at the gene ends were 10 bases for V and 0 bases for J; bases not matched to a gene: 11. The CDR3 consists of 15 residues.

This chain connects TRBV7-2 to TRBJ2-5; no firm D call. Trimming took 5 bases from V and 9 from J, leaving 22 bases between them. In germline, CDR1 is SGHTA, CDR2 FQGNSA. This CDR3 spans 15 amino acids. CDR3 region: CASSPSWDSNQPQYF. The CDR3 coding sequence is TGTGCCAGCAGCCCCTCATGGGATAGCAATCAGCCCCAGTACTTC.

This clonotype came up many times. The chain combines TRBV7-3 with TRBJ2-5, with 7 bases that match TRBD2. V lost 3 bases, J lost 5 bases, and 3 bases stayed unmatched. The germline gives CDR1 SGHTA, CDR2 FQGTGA. The CDR3 has 13 amino acids. The CDR3 loop reads CASSFGGSETQYF. The CDR3 nucleotides read TGTGCCAGCAGCTTTGGCGGGAGCGAGACCCAGTACTTC.

The chain employs TRBV24-1 and TRBJ1-1, with D perhaps TRBD1 (6 bases). Germline CDR1 is KGHDR and CDR2 is SFDVKD. The CDR3 has 11 amino acids. V was trimmed by 9 bases and J by 4 bases, leaving 8 bases between them. The DNA for the CDR3 is TGTGCCACCGGGGGGGCCACTGAAGCTTTCTTT. Its translation is CATGGATEAFF.

Notes on this clonotype: This may arise from a read error, as a much more abundant clone is one base away. This chain links TRBV20-1 with TRBJ1-1; D not certain. Looked up from germline, CDR1 is DFQATT and CDR2 is SNEGSKA (reference sequence). Trimming left V 6 bases short and J 3 bases short, with 11 bases between. The CDR3 contains 12 residues. The CDR3 sequence: CSAHDGDTEAFF. The DNA for the CDR3 is TGCAGTGCCCACGACGGGGACACTGAAGCTTTCTTT.

The chain recombines TRBV19 with TRBJ2-6; maybe TRBD1 (5 bases). Germline CDR1 and CDR2: LNHDA and SQIVND (reference sequence). The CDR3 contains 16 residues. Trimming removed 1 base at V and 0 bases at J, with 7 bases between. CDR3 residues: CASSIVTVSGANVLTF. DNA of the CDR3: TGTGCCAGTAGTATAGTGACAGTCTCTGGGGCCAACGTCCTGACTTTC.

As for this clonotype: At one boundary the junction diverges from the germline segment, which might be a read error. The J gene is TRBJ1-1, the V gene TRBV11-2, with D possibly matching TRBD1 (5 bases). Per the germline V gene, CDR1 is SGHAT and CDR2 is FQNNGV. The CDR3 sequence is 12 residues long. The chain's CDR3 is CASSLSRGEALF. The CDR3 nucleotides are TGTGCCAGCAGCTTATCGAGAGGGGAGGCTCTCTTT.

Only a few counts were recorded for this clonotype. The chain combines TRBV12-3 or TRBV12-4 with TRBJ2-5; D possibly matches TRBD1 or TRBD2 (8 bases each). The CDR3 is 14 amino acids. With 8 bases removed from V and 5 bases from J, the gap between germline ends came to 18 bases. The CDR3 loop is CASLDRGGGETQYF. The CDR3 coding sequence is TGTGCCAGCCTCGACAGGGGCGGGGGGGAGACCCAGTACTTC.

The CDR3 DNA is TGTGCCAGCAGTTACAGGAGGCATTCACCCCTCCACTTT. Its protein is CASSYRRHSPLHF. The gene calls are TRBV6-5 and TRBJ1-6, with D hard to call. CDR3 length: 13 amino acids. In germline, CDR1 is MNHEY, CDR2 SVGAGI. V shed 2 bases and J shed 8 bases, with 7 bases lying between them.

Many counts were recorded for this clonotype. V usage is TRBV10-3 and J usage is TRBJ2-5, with D hard to call. Trimming stripped 0 bases from V and 5 bases from J, with 4 bases between. Germline-derived CDR1 and CDR2 are ENHRY and SYGVKD. This CDR3 is built from 12 residues. The CDR3 DNA reads TGTGCCATCAGTGAGTCTATTGAGACCCAGTACTTC. Protein sequence: CAISESIETQYF.

The rearrangement joins TRBV20-1 to TRBJ2-7, with D possibly TRBD2 on 6 matching bases. The CDR3 contains 13 residues. CDR1 DFQATT and CDR2 SNEGSKA come from the germline V gene (reference sequence). V gave up 1 base and J gave up 4 bases, with 11 bases separating them. The CDR3 bases are TGCAGTGCTAGAGCGGGAGATAAGTACGAGCAGTACTTC. Protein product: CSARAGDKYEQYF.

Turning to this clonotype: This is likely a read error, given that the CDR3 carries no conserved phenylalanine or tryptophan at its end. Because the CDR3's place on the DNA is in doubt, the DNA is left out and the CDR3 is given as listed by TCRdb. The V and J genes are TRBV9 and TRBJ1-3. CDR1 is SGDLS, CDR2 YYNGEE, per germline. Inclusive of both ends, the CDR3 amounts to 9 amino acids. CDR3 residues: CASSAQTSL.

In this sample, this clonotype turned up many times. The V gene is TRBV19, the J gene TRBJ2-6; no definite D call. The ends were cut back, 3 bases at V and 2 bases at J, with 8 bases in the middle. CDR1 LNHDA and CDR2 SQIVND come from the germline V gene (reference sequence). The CDR3 is made up of 15 amino acids. The CDR3: CASSMYPPGANVLTF. The CDR3 nucleotides are TGTGCCAGTAGTATGTACCCGCCTGGGGCCAACGTCCTGACTTTC.